These 17 T cell receptor beta chains were sequenced from one sample in a study of spatial heterogeneity in lung cancer. Study-level points and caveats: In tumors, expanded intratumoral alpha and beta TCR counts tracked mutation counts.

TCRdb used MiXCR to reprocess the 5' RACE reads, holding one entry per CDR3 protein. Of around 11,000 distinct CDR3 sequences in the sample, under 10% were seen once. Stated time point: sample taken at primary tumor resection. These receptors lack a known antigen. The sample in question was lung tumor tissue, obtained at surgery. The receptor source for this set is a female donor with early-stage non-small cell lung cancer.

The table lists this clonotype with a few counts. With the library built for alpha chains, this beta chain is off target and its frequency is not meaningful. This rearrangement joins TRBV7-6 to TRBJ2-7, with 9 positions matching TRBD2. CDR3 size: 16 residues. V lost 3 bases to trimming and J lost 7 bases; unmatched junction nucleotides: 13. Germline CDR1 reads SGHVS; CDR2 reads FNYEAQ. The CDR3 region is CASSLEDRGGALEQYF. CDR3 bases: TGTGCCAGCAGCTTGGAGGACCGCGGGGGGGCCCTGGAGCAGTACTTC. The variable domain in full, completed from reference TRBV7-6 and TRBJ2-7, reads GAGVSQSPRYKVTKRGQDVALRCDPISGHVSLYWYRQALGQGPEFLTYFNYEAQQDKSGLPNDRFSAERPEGSISTLTIQRTEQRDSAMYRCASSLEDRGGALEQYFGPGTRLTVT.

The table lists this clonotype with many counts. This beta chain was picked up by a library intended for alpha chains and is off target, so its count carries little meaning. This chain joins TRBV12-3 or TRBV12-4 and TRBJ1-5; TRBD1 aligns across 7 bases. Germline trimming cut 3 bases from V and 0 bases from J; bases unmatched to any gene: 8. The CDR3 is made up of 17 amino acids. CDR3: CASSFAPDRYSNQPQHF. Here the CDR3 DNA reads TGTGCCAGCAGTTTCGCCCCGGACAGGTATAGCAATCAGCCCCAGCATTTT.

By proportion, this clonotype is medium-sized. Within a library made for alpha chains, this beta chain is off target, and its count is uninformative. The CDR3 coding sequence is TGTGCCATCAGTGACGGGCGGTGGGATACGCAGTATTTT. It specifies CAISDGRWDTQYF. The chain couples TRBV10-3 to TRBJ2-3, with unresolved D. The CDR3 spans 13 residues. Trimming took 3 bases from V and 6 from J, leaving 10 bases between them. Germline-derived CDR1 and CDR2 are ENHRY and SYGVKD.

By share, this clonotype ranks as medium-sized. This beta chain appears as a stray read in a library generated for alpha chains; its size is not informative. The rearrangement links TRBV5-6 to TRBJ2-5; perhaps TRBD1 as D (6 bases). There are 15 residues in the CDR3. Germline CDR1 is SGHDT and CDR2 is YYEEEE. V gave up 3 bases and J gave up 4 bases, with 16 bases separating them. The CDR3 nucleotides read TGTGCCAGCAGCTGGTGGACAGATGGGCGAGAGACCCAGTACTTC. Encoded protein: CASSWWTDGRETQYF. Full variable domain (outside the CDR3, taken from reference TRBV5-6 and TRBJ2-5): DAGVTQSPTHLIKTRGQQVTLRCSPKSGHDTVSWYQQALGQGPQFIFQYYEEEERQRGNFPDRFSGHQFPNYSSELNVNALLLGDSALYLCASSWWTDGRETQYFGPGTRLLVL.

There are many counts of this clonotype. This beta chain is off target for a library built for alpha chains, so its abundance means little. The gene calls are TRBV2 and TRBJ1-1; no reliable D call. Trimming left V 0 bases short and J 0 bases short, with 8 bases between. CDR1 and CDR2 from the germline V gene are SNHLY and FYNNEI. The CDR3 runs to 15 residues. CDR3 region: CASSEALTVNTEAFF. CDR3 sequence (DNA): TGTGCCAGCAGTGAAGCCCTGACGGTGAACACTGAAGCTTTCTTT.

This clonotype was observed at least ten times. Being off target in a library aimed at alpha chains, this beta chain has a size of little meaning. The CDR3: CASSLSGTGRRETQYF. The DNA for the CDR3 is TGCGCCAGCAGCTTGTCCGGGACAGGGCGCCGTGAGACCCAGTACTTC. This sequence joins TRBV5-1 and TRBJ2-5; 9 bases are a match to TRBD1. Germline CDR1 SGHRS, CDR2 YFSETQ. V was clipped by 1 base and J by 5 bases; unmatched bases: 9. CDR3 length equals 16 residues.

This clonotype was counted many times. This beta chain was picked up by a library intended for alpha chains and is off target, so its count carries little meaning. J is TRBJ2-7 and V is TRBV20-1; D is unresolved. The CDR3 loop spans 12 amino acids. Germline assignment: CDR1 DFQATT and CDR2 SNEGSKA (reference sequence). Trimming stripped 3 bases from V and 3 bases from J, with 9 bases between. This chain's CDR3 is CSASGQFYEQYF. The CDR3 DNA reads as TGCAGTGCTAGCGGTCAGTTCTACGAGCAGTACTTC.

As to this clonotype: Little can be read into the size of this beta chain, an off-target read in a library designed for alpha chains. The V call is TRBV20-1, the J call TRBJ2-5; D is perhaps TRBD1 (6 bases). V lost 6 bases and J 1 base, leaving 15 bases between the germline ends. The CDR3 spans 14 residues. CDR1 and CDR2 from the germline V gene are DFQATT and SNEGSKA (reference sequence). This CDR3 is CSALDRRLQETQYF. For the CDR3, the DNA is TGCAGTGCCCTGGACAGAAGGCTCCAAGAGACCCAGTACTTC.

This clonotype was observed at least ten times. The library was designed around alpha chains, so this beta chain is a stray read whose abundance carries little weight. The V call is TRBV28, the J call TRBJ1-5; no definite D call. V was trimmed by 5 bases and J by 3 bases, leaving 8 bases between them. The CDR3 consists of 13 residues. The germline V gene has CDR1 MDHEN and CDR2 SYDVKM. CDR3 sequence (DNA): TGTGCCAGCAGTAGGGAACTCAATCAGCCCCAGCATTTT. It encodes CASSRELNQPQHF.

By sample share, this clonotype is medium-sized. Since the library was made to target alpha chains, this beta chain is a stray read and its abundance is not meaningful. As DNA, the CDR3 is TGTGCCACCAGTGACAGCGGGGGGGCCAATGAGCAGTTCTTC. Encoded protein: CATSDSGGANEQFF. This chain uses TRBV24-1 with TRBJ2-1; 10 bases align to TRBD2. V lost 4 bases to trimming and J lost 6 bases; unmatched junction nucleotides: 2. The CDR3 sequence is 14 residues long. CDR1 and CDR2 (germline): KGHDR, SFDVKD.

This clonotype was recorded many times. This beta chain is an unintended read in a library built for alpha chains; its size means little. V usage is TRBV29-1 and J usage is TRBJ2-5; D ambiguous. V lost 7 bases and J 3 bases, leaving 3 bases between the germline ends. The CDR3 loop spans 9 amino acids. CDR1 is SQVTM, CDR2 ANQGSEA, per germline. This CDR3 reads CSDEETQYF. The CDR3 DNA reads TGCAGCGACGAAGAGACCCAGTACTTC.

Notes on this clonotype: With a much larger clone just one base away, this may be a read error. This beta chain appears as a stray read in a library generated for alpha chains; its size is not informative. The chain carries TRBV12-3 or TRBV12-4 and TRBJ2-3; possibly TRBD2 for D (5 bases). The CDR3 is 12 residues long. The DNA for the CDR3 is TGTGCCAGCAGTTTAAAGGGAGCCACGCAGAATTTT. Protein: CASSLKGATQNF.

This clonotype was seen at least ten times. This beta chain turned up in a library designed for alpha chains; as an off-target read, its abundance says little. This chain links TRBV11-2 with TRBJ1-5; D unclear. Germline loops: CDR1 SGHAT, CDR2 FQNNGV. The V and J ends lost 10 bases and 7 bases respectively, with 17 bases between them. This CDR3 region has 13 residues. This CDR3 is CATAVGKGQPQHF. CDR3 bases: TGTGCCACCGCCGTGGGGAAGGGACAGCCCCAGCATTTT.

This clonotype has at least ten counts. This beta chain appears as a stray read in a library generated for alpha chains; its size is not informative. The genes are TRBV6-1 and TRBJ2-5, with 7 bases that match TRBD1. The CDR3 covers 14 residues. CDR1 and CDR2 (germline): MNHNS, SASEGT. The trim removed 4 bases at V and 2 bases at J, leaving 4 bases unmatched. CDR3 loop: CASSARTGQETQYF. CDR3 nucleotides: TGTGCCAGCAGTGCCCGGACAGGTCAAGAGACCCAGTACTTC.

Concerning this clonotype: The size of this beta chain means little, since it is a stray read in a library made for alpha chains. The CDR3 spells CASSDRGQETQYF. The CDR3 DNA sequence: TGTGCCAGCAGCGACAGGGGTCAAGAGACCCAGTACTTC. This chain uses TRBV16 with TRBJ2-5, with 8 bases that match TRBD1. The CDR3 runs to 13 residues. Germline assignment: CDR1 KGHSY and CDR2 FQNENV. Trimming took 5 bases from V and 2 from J; bases not matched to a gene: 1.

This clonotype was seen many times. This beta chain represents an off-target read in a library built for alpha chains; its size is of limited meaning. The chain uses TRBV28 and TRBJ2-2; TRBD1 agrees at 8 bases. The germline V gene has CDR1 MDHEN and CDR2 SYDVKM. This CDR3 region has 15 residues. Trimming at V came to 5 bases and at J to 4 bases, leaving 6 bases not matched to a gene. The CDR3 region has the DNA TGTGCCAGCAGTAGCAACAGGGGGGTCACCGGGGAGCTGTTTTTT. Amino acid sequence: CASSSNRGVTGELFF.

This clonotype was detected ten times or more. Being off target in a library aimed at alpha chains, this beta chain has a size of little meaning. This chain uses TRBV18 with TRBJ1-6, with D possibly TRBD1 on 6 matching bases. V was pared by 4 bases and J by 6 bases, with 13 bases between. The CDR3 is 15 residues long. The germline V gene encodes CDR1 KGHSH and CDR2 LQKENI. The CDR3 is CASSQSTGLNSPLHF. CDR3 sequence (DNA): TGTGCCAGCTCACAATCGACAGGTCTTAATTCACCCCTCCACTTT.